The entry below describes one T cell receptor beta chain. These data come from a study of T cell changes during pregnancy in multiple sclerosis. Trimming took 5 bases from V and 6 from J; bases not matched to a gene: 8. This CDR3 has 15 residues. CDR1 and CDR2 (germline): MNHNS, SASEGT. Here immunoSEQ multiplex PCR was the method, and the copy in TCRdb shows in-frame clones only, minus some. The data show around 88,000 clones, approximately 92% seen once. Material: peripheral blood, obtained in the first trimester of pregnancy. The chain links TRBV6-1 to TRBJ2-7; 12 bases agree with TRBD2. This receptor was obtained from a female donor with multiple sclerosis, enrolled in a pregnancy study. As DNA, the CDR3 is TGTGCCAGCAGTCCACCATCTAGCGGGAGGGCCGAGCAGTACTTC. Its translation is CASSPPSSGRAEQYF.